The sequence of this TCR beta chain was determined in a study of a mutant IDH1 vaccine in newly diagnosed glioma. The repertoire was sequenced with immunoSEQ multiplex PCR; TCRdb's copy has only in-frame clones and lacks some. Here the sample spans 110,000 or so clones, 90% being singletons. Time point noted: week 11, during vaccination. It was 300 ug of mutant IDH1 20-mer peptide that made up each vaccine dose, given with topical imiquimod. There are 13 residues in the CDR3. Germline V gene lookup returns CDR1 KGHSH and CDR2 LQKENI. Trimming pared 6 bases from V and 4 bases from J, leaving 12 bases between. About this clone itself: Its antigen is as yet unknown.

The chain is built from TRBV18 and TRBJ2-5; D is unclear. The receptor's source is a woman aged 50 to 60 with glioma. The sample here was PBMCs, taken from a glioma patient whose treatment included an IDH1 peptide vaccine. The DNA of the CDR3 is TGTGCCAGCTCTCCCACGTGGGGAGAGACCCAGTACTTC. This codes for CASSPTWGETQYF.